A selection of T cell receptor beta chains follows, all from one sample in a study of CD4 T cells in relation to SARS-CoV-2 and coronaviruses. These receptors are not linked to any known antigen. Sequencing used immunoSEQ multiplex PCR; TCRdb keeps in-frame clones, though not all of them. The sample lists tens of thousands of clones, around 72% occurring once. Input material: CD4+ T cells from PBMCs, cultured in vitro. The receptor source for this set is a human donor in good health. CDR3s include the opening cysteine and the closing phenylalanine or tryptophan. The D gene is left open where the match is weak. The size field is filled for only some rows; it gives once, few, many or a size class.

V gene: TRBV6-2/TRBV6-3; J gene: TRBJ2-1; D gene: TRBD2; clone size: -; CDR3 DNA: TGTGCCAGCAGCCATGGGACTAGCGCGTCCTACAATGAGCAGTTCTTC; CDR3 protein: CASSHGTSASYNEQFF
V gene: TRBV11-3; J gene: TRBJ1-1; D gene: -; clone size: -; CDR3 DNA: TGTGCCAGCAGCTTAGGGGACACCTTAGAAGCTTTCTTT; CDR3 protein: CASSLGDTLEAFF
V gene: TRBV19; J gene: TRBJ1-3; D gene: -; clone size: large; CDR3 DNA: TGTGCCCCGCCTCGGGAGCCTGGAAACACCATATATTTT; CDR3 protein: CAPPREPGNTIYF
V gene: TRBV30; J gene: TRBJ1-5; D gene: -; clone size: -; CDR3 DNA: TGTGCCTGGAGTCCACAGGGCAATCAGCCCCAGCATTTT; CDR3 protein: CAWSPQGNQPQHF
V gene: TRBV19; J gene: TRBJ2-1; D gene: TRBD2; clone size: once; CDR3 DNA: TGTGCCACCGGCAGCCGGCGGCCTAGCGGAAACAATGAGCAGTTCTTC; CDR3 protein: CATGSRRPSGNNEQFF
V gene: TRBV6-5; J gene: TRBJ1-1; D gene: TRBD1; clone size: -; CDR3 DNA: TGTGCCAGCAGAACAGGGGCGCGACCGGCTTTCTTT; CDR3 protein: CASRTGARPAFF
V gene: TRBV7-8; J gene: TRBJ2-7; D gene: -; clone size: -; CDR3 DNA: TGTGCCAGCAGCCCAGCACGTCTATTCAACTACGAGCAGTACTTC; CDR3 protein: CASSPARLFNYEQYF
V gene: TRBV9; J gene: TRBJ2-7; D gene: -; clone size: -; CDR3 DNA: TGTGCCAGCAGCGTAGATGCAGGGTCCCACGAGCAGTACTTC; CDR3 protein: CASSVDAGSHEQYF
V gene: TRBV18; J gene: TRBJ2-3; D gene: -; clone size: -; CDR3 DNA: TGTGCCAGCTCACTCAAGGCCGCGGGGATCACAGATACGCAGTATTTT; CDR3 protein: CASSLKAAGITDTQYF
V gene: TRBV5-8; J gene: TRBJ2-7; D gene: -; clone size: few; CDR3 DNA: TGTGCCAGCAGCTTCGAATCAGGGAGGAGGACTTACTACGAGCAGTACTTC; CDR3 protein: CASSFESGRRTYYEQYF
V gene: TRBV5-1; J gene: TRBJ1-2; D gene: -; clone size: -; CDR3 DNA: TGCGCCAGCAGAGGCGAACCGCTGAACTATGGCTACACCTTC; CDR3 protein: CASRGEPLNYGYTF
V gene: TRBV24-1; J gene: TRBJ2-1; D gene: -; clone size: -; CDR3 DNA: TGTGCCACCAGTGGACGGGGACCTAATTCATACAATGAGCAGTTCTTC; CDR3 protein: CATSGRGPNSYNEQFF
V gene: TRBV6-6; J gene: TRBJ1-1; D gene: -; clone size: -; CDR3 DNA: TGTGCCAGCAGTTTGGGAGGGAACACTGAAGCTTTCTTT; CDR3 protein: CASSLGGNTEAFF
V gene: TRBV24-1; J gene: TRBJ2-1; D gene: TRBD2; clone size: -; CDR3 DNA: TGTGCCACCAGTCGGGAGGGGCGCGGGAATGAGCAGTTCTTC; CDR3 protein: CATSREGRGNEQFF
V gene: TRBV12-3/TRBV12-4; J gene: TRBJ2-3; D gene: -; clone size: -; CDR3 DNA: TGTGCCAGCACCCGGGACCGCACAGATACGCAGTATTTT; CDR3 protein: CASTRDRTDTQYF
V gene: TRBV5-4; J gene: TRBJ2-1; D gene: TRBD1; clone size: -; CDR3 DNA: TGTGCCAGCAGCCCCGGGACAGGCTCCTACAATGAGCAGTTCTTC; CDR3 protein: CASSPGTGSYNEQFF
V gene: TRBV12-5; J gene: TRBJ2-3; D gene: TRBD2; clone size: few; CDR3 DNA: TGTGCTAGTGGTTTCGGTAGGGGACGCGGGACTAGCGGGAGAGCAGATACGCAGTATTTT; CDR3 protein: CASGFGRGRGTSGRADTQYF
V gene: TRBV1; J gene: TRBJ1-6; D gene: -; clone size: -; CDR3 DNA: TGCACCAGCAGCCAAGAACAGGGGGACCCACCTAATTCACCCCTCCACTTT; CDR3 protein: CTSSQEQGDPPNSPLHF
V gene: TRBV6-5; J gene: TRBJ1-5; D gene: TRBD1; clone size: few; CDR3 DNA: TGTGCCAGCAGTATCGACAGGGGCGCTCGTCCCCAGCATTTT; CDR3 protein: CASSIDRGARPQHF
V gene: TRBV19; J gene: TRBJ2-2; D gene: TRBD1; clone size: few; CDR3 DNA: TGTGCCAGTACGGGACAGGGGGCGGGCACCGGGGAGCTGTTTTTT; CDR3 protein: CASTGQGAGTGELFF
V gene: TRBV10-3; J gene: TRBJ2-7; D gene: -; clone size: -; CDR3 DNA: TGTGCCATCAGTGCCAAGCTGTACGAGCAGTACTTC; CDR3 protein: CAISAKLYEQYF
V gene: TRBV6-5; J gene: TRBJ1-5; D gene: TRBD1; clone size: -; CDR3 DNA: TGTGCCAGCAGTCACAGGGGTAGGGACAATCAGCCCCAGCATTTT; CDR3 protein: CASSHRGRDNQPQHF
V gene: TRBV14; J gene: TRBJ2-7; D gene: TRBD2; clone size: -; CDR3 DNA: TGTGCCAGCAGCCGGATATTCGGTCTAGCGGGAGACTGGGGCGAGCAGTACTTC; CDR3 protein: CASSRIFGLAGDWGEQYF
V gene: TRBV11-3; J gene: TRBJ2-4; D gene: -; clone size: once; CDR3 DNA: TGTGCCAGCAGCCCAGGGGGGGGTCCCGGAAACATTCAGTACTTC; CDR3 protein: CASSPGGGPGNIQYF
V gene: TRBV2; J gene: TRBJ2-1; D gene: TRBD1; clone size: once; CDR3 DNA: TGTGCCAGCAGTGGACAGGGGGGGAACAATGAGCAGTTCTTC; CDR3 protein: CASSGQGGNNEQFF
V gene: TRBV14; J gene: TRBJ2-7; D gene: TRBD2; clone size: once; CDR3 DNA: TGTGCCAGCAGCCGATCGGGACTAGCGAGCCCGGCGGCGGGCTACGAGCAGTACTTC; CDR3 protein: CASSRSGLASPAAGYEQYF
V gene: TRBV10-1; J gene: TRBJ1-1; D gene: -; clone size: few; CDR3 DNA: TGCGCCAGCAGTGAGTCGGTCGGGCTTGAAGCTTTCTTT; CDR3 protein: CASSESVGLEAFF
V gene: TRBV3-1/TRBV3-2; J gene: TRBJ1-3; D gene: TRBD1; clone size: -; CDR3 DNA: TGTGCCAGCAGCCAAGTACAGGGGGCGCCGGGAAACACCATATATTTT; CDR3 protein: CASSQVQGAPGNTIYF
V gene: TRBV6-6; J gene: TRBJ2-7; D gene: TRBD2; clone size: few; CDR3 DNA: TGTGCCAGCAGTAGGACTAGCGAATCGTGGGAGCAGTACTTC; CDR3 protein: CASSRTSESWEQYF
V gene: TRBV30; J gene: TRBJ2-6; D gene: -; clone size: -; CDR3 DNA: TGTGCCTGGAGTCCCCCGGGGGCCTCTGGGGCCAACGTCCTGACTTTC; CDR3 protein: CAWSPPGASGANVLTF
V gene: TRBV19; J gene: TRBJ2-7; D gene: -; clone size: -; CDR3 DNA: TGTGCCAGTAGAAGATCGGAAGTCGAATCCTACGAGCAGTACTTC; CDR3 protein: CASRRSEVESYEQYF
V gene: TRBV4-2; J gene: TRBJ2-5; D gene: -; clone size: -; CDR3 DNA: TGTGCCAGCAGCCAAGTTCGAGACACGTACCAAGAGACCCAGTACTTC; CDR3 protein: CASSQVRDTYQETQYF